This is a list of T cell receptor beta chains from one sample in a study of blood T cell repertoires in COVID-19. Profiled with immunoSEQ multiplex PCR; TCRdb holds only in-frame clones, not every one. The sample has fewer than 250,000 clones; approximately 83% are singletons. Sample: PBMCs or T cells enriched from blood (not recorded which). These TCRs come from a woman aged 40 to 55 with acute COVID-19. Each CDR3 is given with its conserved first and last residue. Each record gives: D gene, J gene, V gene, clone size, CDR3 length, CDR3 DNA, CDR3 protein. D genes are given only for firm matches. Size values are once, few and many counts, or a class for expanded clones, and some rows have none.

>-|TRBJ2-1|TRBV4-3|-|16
TGCGCCAGCAGCGTCGTATTCTACAGCTCCTACAATGAGCAGTTCTTC
CASSVVFYSSYNEQFF
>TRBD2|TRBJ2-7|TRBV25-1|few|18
TGTGCCAGCAGTGATGCCCCTGGAGAGCGGGGATCCTCCTACGAGCAGTACTTC
CASSDAPGERGSSYEQYF
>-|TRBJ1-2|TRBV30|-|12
TGTGCCTGGAGTGTAATTAGTGGTGGCTACACCTTC
CAWSVISGGYTF
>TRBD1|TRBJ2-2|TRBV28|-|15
TGTGCCAGCAGCCGGACAGGGTTTGGCACCGGGGAGCTGTTTTTT
CASSRTGFGTGELFF
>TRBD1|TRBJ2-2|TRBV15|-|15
TGTGCCACCAGCAGGCGACAGGGCAACACCGGGGAGCTGTTTTTT
CATSRRQGNTGELFF
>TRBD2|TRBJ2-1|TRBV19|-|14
TGTGCCAGTAGTTATTGGGCGGGAGGGAATGAGCAGTTCTTC
CASSYWAGGNEQFF
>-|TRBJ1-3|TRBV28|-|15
TGTGCCAGCAGCCCCGAGTGGAGCTCTGGAAACACCATATATTTT
CASSPEWSSGNTIYF
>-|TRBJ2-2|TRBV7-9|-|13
TGTGCCAGCAGGCTACCCCACACCGGGGAGCTGTTTTTT
CASRLPHTGELFF
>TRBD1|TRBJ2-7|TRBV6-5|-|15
TGTGCCAGCAGTTATTCCGCTGGACAGGGGGTCGAGCAGTACTTC
CASSYSAGQGVEQYF
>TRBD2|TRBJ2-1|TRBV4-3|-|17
TGCGCCAGCAGCCAAGAGGACCCAGCGGGACGTTTCAATGAGCAGTTCTTC
CASSQEDPAGRFNEQFF
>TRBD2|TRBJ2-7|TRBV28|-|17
TGTGCCAGCACCATGAGGAATCGACTAGCGGGAGTAAACGAGCAGTACTTC
CASTMRNRLAGVNEQYF
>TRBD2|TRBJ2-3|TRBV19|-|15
TGTGCCAGTAGTACAGCGGGAGTAGGGACAGATACGCAGTATTTT
CASSTAGVGTDTQYF
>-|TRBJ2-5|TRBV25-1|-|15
TGTGCCAGCAGTGAAACCGGAGAGGTGAGAGAGACCCAGTACTTC
CASSETGEVRETQYF
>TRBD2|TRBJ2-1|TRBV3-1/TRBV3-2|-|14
TGTGCCAGCAGCCGGGAGGGTCCGCGGTATGAGCAGTTCTTC
CASSREGPRYEQFF
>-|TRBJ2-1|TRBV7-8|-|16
TGTGCCAGCAGCCCAAGGGGGTTGGATACCTACAATGAGCAGTTCTTC
CASSPRGLDTYNEQFF
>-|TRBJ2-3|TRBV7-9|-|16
TGTGCCAGCAGCTTAGCTGGCTCGACTAGCACAGATACGCAGTATTTT
CASSLAGSTSTDTQYF
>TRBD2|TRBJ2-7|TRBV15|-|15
TGTGCCACCAGCAGCGGACTAGCGGGGGGTGGCGAGCAGTACTTC
CATSSGLAGGGEQYF
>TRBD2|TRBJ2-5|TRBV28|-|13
TGTGCCAGCAGGGAAAGATGGGGGGGGACCCAGTACTTC
CASRERWGGTQYF
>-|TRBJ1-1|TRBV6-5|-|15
TGTGCCAGCAGGGGGAGGACCCTCAAGAACACTGAAGCTTTCTTT
CASRGRTLKNTEAFF
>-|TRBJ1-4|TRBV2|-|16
TGTGCCAGCAGTGCACGACAGATTACAACTAATGAAAAACTGTTTTTT
CASSARQITTNEKLFF
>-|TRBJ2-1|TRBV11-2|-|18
TGTGCCAGCAGCTCAACCCGGGGCCCCCCCCGAAGGGGGAATGAGCAGTTCTTC
CASSSTRGPPRRGNEQFF
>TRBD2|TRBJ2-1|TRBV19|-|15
TGTGCCAGTTATCCGGGGACTAGCGGGAGCAGTGAGCAGTTCTTC
CASYPGTSGSSEQFF
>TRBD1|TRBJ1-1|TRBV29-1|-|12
TGCAGCGTTGGACAGGGTGGGACTGAAGCTTTCTTT
CSVGQGGTEAFF
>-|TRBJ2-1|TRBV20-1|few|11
TGCAGCGTACAGGGAAACAATGAGCAGTTCTTC
CSVQGNNEQFF
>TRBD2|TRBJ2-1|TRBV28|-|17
TGTGCCAGAGGTTACGGGGCTAGCGGGAGCTCCTACAATGAGCAGTTCTTC
CARGYGASGSSYNEQFF
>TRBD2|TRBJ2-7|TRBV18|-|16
TGTGCCAGCTCACCGAGTTTAGGGAGGGCACCCTACGAGCAGTACTTC
CASSPSLGRAPYEQYF
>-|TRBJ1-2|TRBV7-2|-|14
TGTGCCAGCCATACCAGGGCCGGTGGCTATGGCTACACCTTC
CASHTRAGGYGYTF
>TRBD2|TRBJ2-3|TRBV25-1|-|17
TGTGCCAGCACCAGGGCTAGCGGGAGGATTAGCACAGATACGCAGTATTTT
CASTRASGRISTDTQYF
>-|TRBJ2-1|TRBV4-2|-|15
TGTGCCAGCAGCCAAACGCGACTGGGTGACAATGAGCAGTTCTTC
CASSQTRLGDNEQFF
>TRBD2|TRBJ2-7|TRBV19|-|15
TGTGCCAGTACCTCAGGGAGTGGCGGGAGAGTCGAGCAGTACTTC
CASTSGSGGRVEQYF
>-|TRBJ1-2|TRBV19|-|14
TGTGCCAGTAGTTTAAGTTCTAACAGCTATGGCTACACCTTC
CASSLSSNSYGYTF
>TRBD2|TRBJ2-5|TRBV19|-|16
TGTGCCAGTAGTGGAAGGTGGCTAGCGGGGGGGGAGACCCAGTACTTC
CASSGRWLAGGETQYF
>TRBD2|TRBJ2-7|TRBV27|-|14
TGTGCCAGCAGTTCATCGGGACTATTCGACGAGCAGTACTTC
CASSSSGLFDEQYF
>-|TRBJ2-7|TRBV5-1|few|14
TGCGCCAGCAGCTTGGCAACAGGATCCTACGAGCAGTACTTC
CASSLATGSYEQYF
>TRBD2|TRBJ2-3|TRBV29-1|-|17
TGCAGCGTTGTGGGACTAGCGGGAGGTCCGAACACAGATACGCAGTATTTT
CSVVGLAGGPNTDTQYF
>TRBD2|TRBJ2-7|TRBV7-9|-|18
TGTGCCAGCAGCCCCACCGGGCTAGCGGTCAGAGGCTCAGGCGGGCAGTACTTC
CASSPTGLAVRGSGGQYF
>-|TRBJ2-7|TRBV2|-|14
TGTGCCAGCAGTGATCCGGGGAGGAGGTTGGAGCAGTACTTC
CASSDPGRRLEQYF
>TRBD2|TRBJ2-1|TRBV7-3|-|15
TGTGCCAGCGGGCCGGGGAGTAGCGGGAGCTATGAGCAGTTCTTC
CASGPGSSGSYEQFF
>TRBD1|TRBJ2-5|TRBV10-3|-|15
TGTGCCATCAGTGAGATACAGGGGGCGGGGGAGACCCAGTACTTC
CAISEIQGAGETQYF
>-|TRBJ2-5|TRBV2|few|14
TGTGCCAGCAGTCAAGACAAGGGGCAAGAGACCCAGTACTTC
CASSQDKGQETQYF
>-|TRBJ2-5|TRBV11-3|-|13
TGTGCCAGCAGCTTTAGCCGCCAAGAGACCCAGTACTTC
CASSFSRQETQYF